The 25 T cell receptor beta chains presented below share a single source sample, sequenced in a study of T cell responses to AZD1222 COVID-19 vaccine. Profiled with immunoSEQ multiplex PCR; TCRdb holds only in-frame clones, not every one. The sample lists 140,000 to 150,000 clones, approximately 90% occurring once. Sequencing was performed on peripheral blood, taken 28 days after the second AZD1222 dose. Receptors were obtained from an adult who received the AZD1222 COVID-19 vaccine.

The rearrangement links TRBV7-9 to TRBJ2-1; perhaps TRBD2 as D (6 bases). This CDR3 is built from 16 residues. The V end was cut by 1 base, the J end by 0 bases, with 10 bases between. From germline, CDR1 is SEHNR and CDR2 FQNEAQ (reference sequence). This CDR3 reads CASSLEAGNSYNEQFF. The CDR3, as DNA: TGTGCCAGCAGCTTAGAGGCGGGAAACTCCTACAATGAGCAGTTCTTC.

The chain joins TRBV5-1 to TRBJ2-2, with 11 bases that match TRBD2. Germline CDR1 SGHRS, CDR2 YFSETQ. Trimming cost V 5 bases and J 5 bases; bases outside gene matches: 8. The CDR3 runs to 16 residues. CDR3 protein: CASRDGLAGGTGELFF. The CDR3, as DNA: TGCGCCAGCAGAGACGGACTAGCGGGTGGGACCGGGGAGCTGTTTTTT.

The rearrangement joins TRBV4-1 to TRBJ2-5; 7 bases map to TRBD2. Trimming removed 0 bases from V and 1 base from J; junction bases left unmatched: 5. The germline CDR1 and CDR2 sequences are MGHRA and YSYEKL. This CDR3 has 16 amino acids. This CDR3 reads CASSQDDRGVQETQYF. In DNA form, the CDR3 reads TGCGCCAGCAGCCAAGATGACCGGGGGGTCCAAGAGACCCAGTACTTC.

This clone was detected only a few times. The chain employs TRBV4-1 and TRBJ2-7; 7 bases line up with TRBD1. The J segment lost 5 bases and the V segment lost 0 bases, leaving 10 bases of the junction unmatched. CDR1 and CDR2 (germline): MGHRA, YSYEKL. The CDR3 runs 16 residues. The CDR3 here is CASSQEKGRGSDEQYF. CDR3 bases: TGCGCCAGCAGCCAAGAAAAGGGCAGGGGGTCTGACGAGCAGTACTTC.

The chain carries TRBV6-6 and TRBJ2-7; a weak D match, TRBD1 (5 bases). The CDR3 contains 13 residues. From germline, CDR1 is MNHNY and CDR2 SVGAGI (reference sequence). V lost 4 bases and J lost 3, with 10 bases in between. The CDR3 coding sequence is TGTGCCAGCAGTTCGACAGCATTCTACGAGCAGTACTTC. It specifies CASSSTAFYEQYF.

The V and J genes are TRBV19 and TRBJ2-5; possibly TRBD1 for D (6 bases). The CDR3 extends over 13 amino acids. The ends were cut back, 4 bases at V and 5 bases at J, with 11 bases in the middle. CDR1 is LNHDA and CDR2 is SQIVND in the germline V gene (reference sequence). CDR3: CASSRGRGETQYF. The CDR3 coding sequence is TGTGCCAGTAGTAGGGGGCGCGGGGAGACCCAGTACTTC.

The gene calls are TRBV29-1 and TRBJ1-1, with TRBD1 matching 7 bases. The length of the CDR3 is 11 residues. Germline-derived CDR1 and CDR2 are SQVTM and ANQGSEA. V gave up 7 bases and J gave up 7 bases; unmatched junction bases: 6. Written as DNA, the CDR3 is TGCAGCGGAACGCGGACAGGTGAAGCTTTCTTT. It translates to CSGTRTGEAFF.

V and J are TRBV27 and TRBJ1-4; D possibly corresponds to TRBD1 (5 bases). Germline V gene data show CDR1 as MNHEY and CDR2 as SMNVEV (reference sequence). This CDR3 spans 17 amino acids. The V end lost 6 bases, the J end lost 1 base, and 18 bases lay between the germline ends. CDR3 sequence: CASSTDRGKGTNEKLFF. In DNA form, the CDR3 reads TGTGCCAGCAGCACTGATCGGGGGAAAGGAACTAATGAAAAACTGTTTTTT.

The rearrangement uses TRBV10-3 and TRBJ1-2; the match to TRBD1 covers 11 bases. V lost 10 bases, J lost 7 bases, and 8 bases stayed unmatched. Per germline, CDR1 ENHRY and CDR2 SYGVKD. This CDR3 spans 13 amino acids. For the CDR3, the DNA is TGTGCCACGACCGCGGACAGGGGGCTTGGCTACACCTTC. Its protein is CATTADRGLGYTF.

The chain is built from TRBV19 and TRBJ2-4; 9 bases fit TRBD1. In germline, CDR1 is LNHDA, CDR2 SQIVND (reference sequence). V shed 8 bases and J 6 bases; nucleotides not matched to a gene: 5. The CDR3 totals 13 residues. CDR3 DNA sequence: TGTGCCAGTGGTCGGACAGGGGTAAACATTCAGTACTTC. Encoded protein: CASGRTGVNIQYF.

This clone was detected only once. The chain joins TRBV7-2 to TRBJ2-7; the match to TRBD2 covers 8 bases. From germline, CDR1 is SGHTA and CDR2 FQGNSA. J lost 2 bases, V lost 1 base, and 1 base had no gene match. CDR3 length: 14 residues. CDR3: CASSLGRGAYEQYF. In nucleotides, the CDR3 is TGTGCCAGCAGCTTAGGGCGGGGGGCCTACGAGCAGTACTTC.

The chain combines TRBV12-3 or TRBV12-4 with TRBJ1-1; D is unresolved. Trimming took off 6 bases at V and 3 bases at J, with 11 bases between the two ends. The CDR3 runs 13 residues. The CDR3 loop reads CASSLSGDTEAFF. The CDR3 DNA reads TGTGCCAGCAGCTTATCTGGGGACACTGAAGCTTTCTTT.

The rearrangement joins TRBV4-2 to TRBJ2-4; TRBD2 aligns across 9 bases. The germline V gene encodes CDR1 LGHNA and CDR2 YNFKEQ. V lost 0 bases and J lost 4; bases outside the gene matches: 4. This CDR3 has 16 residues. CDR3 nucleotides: TGTGCCAGCAGCCAAGATCAAGCGGGGGGAAAAAACATTCAGTACTTC. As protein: CASSQDQAGGKNIQYF.

The CDR3 sequence is CASSGTGTYGYTF. The CDR3, as DNA: TGTGCCAGCTCAGGGACAGGGACCTATGGCTACACCTTC. The rearrangement uses TRBV18 and TRBJ1-2; 9 bases fit TRBD1. In germline, CDR1 is KGHSH, CDR2 LQKENI. J gave up 4 bases and V 5 bases, and 2 bases lay outside the gene matches. The CDR3 spans 13 residues.

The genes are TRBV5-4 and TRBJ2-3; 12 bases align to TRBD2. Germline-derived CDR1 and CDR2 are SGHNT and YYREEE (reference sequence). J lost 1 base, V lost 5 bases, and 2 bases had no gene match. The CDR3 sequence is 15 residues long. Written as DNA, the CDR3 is TGTGCCAGCAGGAGACTAGCGGGGGGCACAGATACGCAGTATTTT. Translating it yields CASRRLAGGTDTQYF.

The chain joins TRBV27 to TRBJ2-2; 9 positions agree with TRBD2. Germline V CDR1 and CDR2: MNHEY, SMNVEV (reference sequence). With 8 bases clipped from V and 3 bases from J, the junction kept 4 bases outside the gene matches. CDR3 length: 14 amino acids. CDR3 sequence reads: CASSRLADTGELFF. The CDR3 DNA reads TGTGCCAGCTCGCGACTAGCGGACACCGGGGAGCTGTTTTTT.

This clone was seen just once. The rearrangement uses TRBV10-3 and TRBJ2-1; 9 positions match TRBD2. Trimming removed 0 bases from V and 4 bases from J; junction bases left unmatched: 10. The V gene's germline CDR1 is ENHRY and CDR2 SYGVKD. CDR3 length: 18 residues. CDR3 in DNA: TGTGCCATCAGTGAGTCGGGGGCGGGGACTAGCACGTACAATGAGCAGTTCTTC. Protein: CAISESGAGTSTYNEQFF.

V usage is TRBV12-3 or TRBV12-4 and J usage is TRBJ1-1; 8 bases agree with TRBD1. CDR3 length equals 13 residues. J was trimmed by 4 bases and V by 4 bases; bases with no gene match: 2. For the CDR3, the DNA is TGTGCCAGCAGTTCAGACAGGGGCACTGAAGCTTTCTTT. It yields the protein CASSSDRGTEAFF.

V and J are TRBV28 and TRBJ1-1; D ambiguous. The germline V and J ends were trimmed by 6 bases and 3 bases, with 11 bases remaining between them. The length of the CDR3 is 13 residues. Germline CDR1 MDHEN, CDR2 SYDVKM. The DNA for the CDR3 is TGTGCCAGCAGAATCTCAGGTCACACTGAAGCTTTCTTT. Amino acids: CASRISGHTEAFF.

DNA for the CDR3: TGTGCCAGCAGTACCTCCGTGGACAGACATGGCTACACCTTC. Amino acids: CASSTSVDRHGYTF. The rearrangement links TRBV6-2 or TRBV6-3 to TRBJ1-2; TRBD1 is a possible D gene (6 bases). Between the trimmed V and J ends, which lost 5 bases and 6 bases, there was a span of 16 bases. The germline V gene encodes CDR1 MNHEY and CDR2 SVGEGT. The CDR3 length is 14 residues.

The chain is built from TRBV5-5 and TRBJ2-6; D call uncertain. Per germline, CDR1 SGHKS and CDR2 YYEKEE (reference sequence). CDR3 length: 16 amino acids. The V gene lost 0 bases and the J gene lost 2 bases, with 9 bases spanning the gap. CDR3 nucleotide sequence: TGTGCCAGCAGCTTGGGGTCAGGACCTGGGGCCAACGTCCTGACTTTC. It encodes CASSLGSGPGANVLTF. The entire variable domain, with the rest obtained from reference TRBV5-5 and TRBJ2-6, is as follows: DAGVTQSPTHLIKTRGQQVTLRCSPISGHKSVSWYQQVLGQGPQFIFQYYEKEERGRGNFPDRFSARQFPNYSSELNVNALLLGDSALYLCASSLGSGPGANVLTFGAGSRLTVL.

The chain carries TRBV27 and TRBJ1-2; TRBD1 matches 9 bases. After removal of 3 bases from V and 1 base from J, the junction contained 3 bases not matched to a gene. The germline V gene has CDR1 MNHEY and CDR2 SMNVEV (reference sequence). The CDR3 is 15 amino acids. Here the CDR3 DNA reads TGTGCCAGCAGTTTGCGACAGGGGGTTAACTATGGCTACACCTTC. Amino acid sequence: CASSLRQGVNYGYTF.

Here the CDR3 DNA reads TGTGCCATCACCCCAGGAAAGACGGAGCCCACCTTC. Translation gives CAITPGKTEPTF. The V and J genes are TRBV10-3 and TRBJ1-2; no firm D call. The CDR3 has 12 residues. Germline loops: CDR1 ENHRY, CDR2 SYGVKD. Trimming stripped 7 bases from V and 13 bases from J, with 19 bases between.

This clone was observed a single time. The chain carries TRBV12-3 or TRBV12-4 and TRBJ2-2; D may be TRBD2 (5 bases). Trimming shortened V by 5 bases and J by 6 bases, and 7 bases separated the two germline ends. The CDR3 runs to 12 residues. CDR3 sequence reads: CASSAGAGELFF. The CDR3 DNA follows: TGTGCCAGCAGTGCGGGTGCCGGGGAGCTGTTTTTT.

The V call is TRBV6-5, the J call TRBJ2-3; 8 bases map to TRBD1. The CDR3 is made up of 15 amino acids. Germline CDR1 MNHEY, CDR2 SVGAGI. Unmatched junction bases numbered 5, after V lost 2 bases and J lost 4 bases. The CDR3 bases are TGTGCCAGCAGTTACGGTTCAGGGGGCGCAGATACGCAGTATTTT. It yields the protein CASSYGSGGADTQYF.